A single sample is the source of the 11 T cell receptor beta chains below, sequenced in a study of Ad26.COV2.S vaccination and SARS-CoV-2 variants (dated by TCRdb to the early 2020s). The treatment or condition label corresponds to: 15 to 20 received Ad26.COV2.S at low or high dose, single or two shots; about five received placebo; per-sample allocation not given. For vaccine and placebo recipients, the sequenced repertoires came from samples collected on day 63 after the first injection. Libraries came from the immunoSEQ multiplex PCR assay. TCRdb mirrors the immuneACCESS table, restricted to in-frame sequences. Some clones are absent from its copies; in checked studies, under half trace to an unresolved V gene, and the reason for the others is unknown. Recorded for this sample are approximately 410,000 clones; roughly 90% of them occurred a single time. The top ten clones comprise 3.5% to 4% of the sample.

Source: peripheral blood, taken in a trial of Ad26.COV2.S vaccine versus placebo. All receptors come from a person aged 18-60 years who received the Ad26.COV2.S COVID-19 vaccine or a placebo.

V gene TRBV7-3 combines with J gene TRBJ1-1, with D perhaps TRBD1 (5 bases). Germline CDR1 and CDR2: SGHTA and FQGTGA. V was pared by 2 bases and J by 1 base, with 8 bases between. The CDR3 runs to 14 residues. CDR3 sequence: CASSLGAANTEAFF. The CDR3 nucleotides read TGTGCCAGCAGCTTAGGGGCGGCGAACACTGAAGCTTTCTTT.

The chain uses TRBV4-1 and TRBJ2-7; 10 bases are a match to TRBD1. The CDR3 extends over 16 amino acids. The V gene end was trimmed by 0 bases and the J gene end by 2 bases; junction bases not matched to a gene: 4. Germline CDR1 and CDR2: MGHRA and YSYEKL. The CDR3 nucleotides are TGCGCCAGCAGCCAAGATGGAGGGACAGGGGCCTACGAGCAGTACTTC. Protein sequence: CASSQDGGTGAYEQYF.

The genes are TRBV5-6 and TRBJ2-3; tentative D call: TRBD1 (6 bases). This CDR3 is 17 amino acids long. Trimming took 5 bases from V and 4 from J, leaving 23 bases between them. Germline CDR1 and CDR2: SGHDT and YYEEEE. CDR3 bases: TGTGCCAGCAGGTTGTGGTTAACAGGGAATTTGGCAGATACGCAGTATTTT. This gives the protein CASRLWLTGNLADTQYF.

V and J are TRBV6-5 and TRBJ2-7, with a weak D call TRBD1 (7 bases). The germline V and J ends were trimmed by 6 bases and 3 bases, with 15 bases remaining between them. The CDR3 has 14 amino acids. Germline V gene sequence: CDR1 MNHEY, CDR2 SVGAGI. The CDR3 DNA reads as TGTGCCAGCAGCCGCGGGGCAGGGGGCTACGAGCAGTACTTC. Translating it yields CASSRGAGGYEQYF.

The rearrangement joins TRBV7-2 to TRBJ2-7; D call uncertain. Germline CDR1 and CDR2: SGHTA and FQGNSA. V shed 3 bases and J shed 4 bases, with 10 bases lying between them. The CDR3 is 13 amino acids. The CDR3 protein is CASSFRSPYEQYF. CDR3 DNA: TGTGCCAGCAGCTTTCGCAGCCCGTACGAGCAGTACTTC. The full variable domain, in which reference TRBV7-2 and TRBJ2-7 provide the parts outside the CDR3, is GAGVSQSPSNKVTEKGKDVELRCDPISGHTALYWYRQSLGQGLEFLIYFQGNSAPDKSGLPSDRFSAERTGGSVSTLTIQRTQQEDSAVYLCASSFRSPYEQYFGPGTRLTVT.

The V gene is TRBV7-9, the J gene TRBJ2-1, with a tentative D call TRBD1 (6 bases). CDR1 and CDR2 (germline): SEHNR, FQNEAQ (reference sequence). With 5 bases removed from V and 4 bases from J, the gap between germline ends came to 15 bases. The CDR3 is 15 residues long. The CDR3 DNA is TGTGCCAGCAGCAACCGGGACACTCTATACAATGAGCAGTTCTTC. It specifies CASSNRDTLYNEQFF.

This chain links TRBV28 with TRBJ1-3, with a weak D call TRBD1 (5 bases). The CDR3 has 16 residues. From germline, CDR1 is MDHEN and CDR2 SYDVKM. V was cut by 7 bases and J by 2 bases, with 18 bases left in between. Here the CDR3 reads CASTLLRGEAGNTIYF. Here the CDR3 DNA reads TGTGCCAGCACTCTCCTCCGGGGGGAAGCTGGAAACACCATATATTTT.

This chain joins TRBV7-9 and TRBJ2-7; 10 nucleotides match TRBD1. Germline values: CDR1 SEHNR, CDR2 FQNEAQ (reference sequence). The CDR3 loop spans 16 amino acids. J lost 5 bases, V lost 1 base, and 8 bases had no gene match. CDR3 sequence (DNA): TGTGCCAGCAGCTTAGGTCCGGGACAGGGGCGGAACGAGCAGTACTTC. This codes for CASSLGPGQGRNEQYF.

The J gene is TRBJ2-7, the V gene TRBV29-1; D unclear. The CDR3 spans 13 residues. Trimming removed 4 bases from V and 0 bases from J, with 10 bases in between. Per the germline V gene, CDR1 is SQVTM and CDR2 is ANQGSEA. CDR3 nucleotides: TGCAGCGTTGCCGTCCAAAACTCCTACGAGCAGTACTTC. Protein: CSVAVQNSYEQYF.

This chain joins TRBV19 and TRBJ2-3; perhaps TRBD2 as D (6 bases). CDR1 and CDR2 from the germline V gene are LNHDA and SQIVND (reference sequence). Trimming stripped 3 bases from V and 2 bases from J, with 24 bases between. CDR3 size: 19 residues. CDR3 DNA sequence: TGTGCCAGTAGTATTGGGCTCGGCTTTGGCGGGACCCCCACAGATACGCAGTATTTT. This codes for CASSIGLGFGGTPTDTQYF.

The rearrangement links TRBV7-2 to TRBJ2-7; TRBD2 is a possible D gene (5 bases). The CDR3 length is 15 residues. V lost 1 base to trimming and J lost 0 bases, with 10 bases between them. Germline CDR1 and CDR2: SGHTA and FQGNSA. This chain's CDR3 is CASSLGGLSSYEQYF. CDR3 DNA: TGTGCCAGCAGCTTAGGAGGGCTGAGCTCCTACGAGCAGTACTTC.